This T cell receptor beta chain was sequenced for a study of blood T cell repertoires in COVID-19. Measured with immunoSEQ multiplex PCR; TCRdb has only the in-frame clones, and not every one. The table records roughly 200,000 clones, around nine tenths of them present only once. The germline V gene encodes CDR1 MNHNY and CDR2 SVGAGI (reference sequence). The J segment lost 14 bases and the V segment lost 5 bases, leaving 9 bases of the junction unmatched. The CDR3 is 14 residues long. The rearrangement uses TRBV6-6 and TRBJ1-6; 10 nucleotides agree with TRBD1. The TCR originated in a woman under 30 who had recovered from COVID-19. Sequenced material: peripheral blood. The CDR3 DNA follows: TGTGCCAGCAGTGGCTCCGGGACAGGGGCCACCCTCCACTTT. Translating gives CASSGSGTGATLHF.